These 8 T cell receptor beta chains originate from one sample sequenced in a study of blood T cell repertoires in COVID-19. TCRdb's copy holds only in-frame clones and misses some; the assay was immunoSEQ multiplex PCR. The data contain 50,000 or so clones, roughly nine tenths of them seen just once; the ten biggest clones take up less than 8%. Sequences were obtained from peripheral blood. The receptors were gathered from a man between 70 and 80 years old with active COVID-19.

This clone was recorded only once. The V and J genes are TRBV25-1 and TRBJ2-3; tentatively, D is TRBD2 (6 bases). CDR1 is MGHDK, CDR2 SYGVNS, per germline. Trimming took off 3 bases at V and 0 bases at J, with 10 bases between the two ends. The CDR3 is 15 residues long. CDR3 residues: CASSEWRGSTDTQYF. In nucleotides, the CDR3 is TGTGCCAGCAGTGAGTGGCGGGGAAGCACAGATACGCAGTATTTT.

The chain uses TRBV5-4 and TRBJ2-1; TRBD1 aligns across 8 bases. After removal of 4 bases from V and 9 bases from J, the junction contained 6 bases not matched to a gene. This CDR3 has 13 amino acids. Germline values: CDR1 SGHNT, CDR2 YYREEE (reference sequence). CDR3 coding DNA: TGTGCCAGCAGCCTGCAGGGGGCTGTTGAGCAGTTCTTC. Amino acid sequence: CASSLQGAVEQFF.

The chain uses TRBV29-1 and TRBJ2-1; 8 positions agree with TRBD1. From germline, CDR1 is SQVTM and CDR2 ANQGSEA. The CDR3 covers 15 residues. The V segment lost 5 bases and the J segment 8 bases; nucleotides outside the gene matches: 14. The DNA of the CDR3 is TGCAGCGTTTCACCCTGGGGACAGGAGGGCGATGAGCAGTTCTTC. This sequence encodes CSVSPWGQEGDEQFF.

V is TRBV7-6 and J is TRBJ2-2; TRBD2 aligns across 9 bases. The length of the CDR3 is 17 residues. V lost 3 bases, J lost 0 bases, and 5 bases stayed unmatched. Germline V gives CDR1 SGHVS, CDR2 FNYEAQ. CDR3: CASSFARGGPNTGELFF. The CDR3 DNA follows: TGTGCCAGCAGCTTTGCGCGGGGGGGCCCGAACACCGGGGAGCTGTTTTTT.

The rearrangement uses TRBV4-1 and TRBJ2-7; 9 bases align to TRBD1. Germline V CDR1 and CDR2: MGHRA, YSYEKL. The CDR3 length is 17 residues. V lost 0 bases to trimming and J lost 4 bases; unmatched junction nucleotides: 10. This chain's CDR3 is CASSQDLGGTGRYEQYF. CDR3 in DNA: TGCGCCAGCAGCCAAGATCTGGGGGGGACAGGGAGGTACGAGCAGTACTTC.

V usage is TRBV18 and J usage is TRBJ2-7; the D gene is possibly TRBD1 (6 bases). The CDR3 runs 14 residues. Germline lookup yields CDR1 KGHSH and CDR2 LQKENI. The V and J ends lost 3 bases and 4 bases respectively, with 13 bases between them. Written as DNA, the CDR3 is TGTGCCAGCTCACCGTCCCAGGGGCTTTACGAGCAGTACTTC. Its translation is CASSPSQGLYEQYF.

CDR3 loop: CASSGGDVGYGYTF. CDR3 nucleotide sequence: TGTGCCAGCAGTGGGGGGGACGTCGGCTATGGCTACACCTTC. The chain combines TRBV9 with TRBJ1-2; tentative D call: TRBD1 (5 bases). The V gene lost 5 bases and the J gene lost 4 bases, with 15 bases spanning the gap. This CDR3 contains 14 residues. CDR1 is SGDLS and CDR2 is YYNGEE in the germline V gene.

This clone appeared a few times. The chain is built from TRBV6-5 and TRBJ2-2, with TRBD1 matching 9 bases. The CDR3 runs 14 residues. CDR1 MNHEY and CDR2 SVGAGI come from the germline V gene. The ends lost 6 bases at V and 7 bases at J; junction bases unmatched: 6. The CDR3 DNA is TGTGCCAGCAGACCGGGACAGGGAGTCGGGGAGCTGTTTTTT. This translates into CASRPGQGVGELFF.